This entry lists 32 T cell receptor beta chains sequenced from one sample in a study of T-cell memory formation after mild COVID-19. Using its own MiXCR run on the 5' RACE reads, TCRdb lists one record per CDR3 protein. The table includes hundreds of thousands of distinct CDR3 sequences, about 18% detected once. Sequenced: PBMCs or a T cell subset sorted from them (not recorded which). The origin of the receptors is an adult woman who had mild COVID-19 (a few samples of this study predate the infection). Cell type and time point are not known.

This clonotype came up a few times. This rearrangement joins TRBV7-9 to TRBJ2-1; unclear D gene. This CDR3 is 14 amino acids long. V lost 0 bases, J lost 9 bases, and 12 bases lay in between. Germline CDR1 SEHNR, CDR2 FQNEAQ (reference sequence). The DNA for the CDR3 is TGTGCCAGCAGCTTAGCGAGGAATTTGGCTGAGCAGTTCTTC. Its protein is CASSLARNLAEQFF. Supplemented by reference TRBV7-9 and TRBJ2-1, the full variable domain reads DTGVSQNPRHKITKRGQNVTFRCDPISEHNRLYWYRQTLGQGPEFLTYFQNEAQLEKSRLLSDRFSAERPKGSFSTLEIQRTEQGDSAMYLCASSLARNLAEQFFGPGTRLTVL.

This clonotype was seen ten or more times. The chain recombines TRBV30 with TRBJ1-5; D not certain. The germline V gene encodes CDR1 GTSNPN and CDR2 SVGIG (reference sequence). V was trimmed by 4 bases and J by 2 bases, leaving 6 bases between them. CDR3 length: 12 amino acids. The CDR3 reads CAWTSGNQPQHF. The CDR3 coding sequence is TGTGCCTGGACAAGCGGCAATCAGCCCCAGCATTTT.

This clonotype was detected a few times. The V and J genes are TRBV6-6 and TRBJ2-7; D might be TRBD1 (5 bases). CDR1 MNHNY and CDR2 SVGAGI come from the germline V gene (reference sequence). The CDR3 spans 14 residues. V lost 2 bases, J lost 0 bases, and 8 bases lay in between. The CDR3 bases are TGTGCCAGCAGTTACGACAGCAGCTCCTACGAGCAGTACTTC. This translates into CASSYDSSSYEQYF.

This clonotype was picked up a small number of times. The rearrangement links TRBV2 to TRBJ1-6; D unresolved. The germline CDR1 and CDR2 sequences are SNHLY and FYNNEI. V lost 7 bases and J lost 9, with 13 bases in between. The CDR3 sequence is 13 residues long. The CDR3: CASIKGSSSPLHF. DNA for the CDR3: TGTGCCAGCATTAAAGGAAGTAGTTCACCCCTCCACTTT.

This clonotype was seen a few times. The V and J genes are TRBV15 and TRBJ2-2; D is perhaps TRBD2 (6 bases). V was pared by 1 base and J by 1 base, with 10 bases between. The CDR3 contains 16 residues. Germline lookup yields CDR1 LNHNV and CDR2 YYDKDF (reference sequence). CDR3 nucleotide sequence: TGTGCCACCAGCAGAGCCAGCGGGCAGAACACCGGGGAGCTGTTTTTT. It is translated as CATSRASGQNTGELFF.

This clonotype has only a few counts. This chain links TRBV19 with TRBJ1-6, with a weak D call TRBD1 (5 bases). V gave up 5 bases and J gave up 5 bases, with 13 bases separating them. The CDR3 runs to 15 residues. Germline V gives CDR1 LNHDA, CDR2 SQIVND (reference sequence). CDR3 DNA sequence: TGTGCCAGTAGTTCCTTCGACAGAGATAATTCACCCCTCCACTTT. Translated: CASSSFDRDNSPLHF.

The CDR3 loop is CASRWTSGVDNEQFF. In DNA form, the CDR3 reads TGTGCCAGCAGGTGGACTAGCGGGGTTGACAATGAGCAGTTCTTC. J is TRBJ2-1 and V is TRBV7-6; 12 bases are shared with TRBD2. V shed 6 bases and J 5 bases; nucleotides not matched to a gene: 5. The germline CDR1 and CDR2 sequences are SGHVS and FNYEAQ. The CDR3 is 15 residues long.

This clonotype was seen a few times. V and J are TRBV4-2 and TRBJ2-7; D might be TRBD1 (6 bases). V was pared by 9 bases and J by 4 bases, with 16 bases between. CDR3 length equals 13 residues. Germline-derived CDR1 and CDR2 are LGHNA and YNFKEQ. The CDR3 reads CASLQGSFYEQYF. The CDR3 DNA sequence: TGTGCCAGTCTACAGGGCAGCTTTTACGAGCAGTACTTC.

The chain uses TRBV25-1 and TRBJ2-7; 9 bases match TRBD1. This CDR3 comprises 15 residues. CDR1 and CDR2 from the germline V gene are MGHDK and SYGVNS. V trimming: 3 bases; J trimming: 0 bases; junction bases outside the gene matches: 3. Written as DNA, the CDR3 is TGTGCCAGCAGTGATCCGGGACAGGGCTCCTACGAGCAGTACTTC. Translated, it gives CASSDPGQGSYEQYF.

The sample holds a few counts of this clonotype. V usage is TRBV2 and J usage is TRBJ1-4; a possible D gene is TRBD1 (5 bases). The CDR3 spans 12 residues. Trimming stripped 0 bases from V and 14 bases from J, with 10 bases between. Germline V CDR1 and CDR2: SNHLY, FYNNEI. In nucleotides, the CDR3 is TGTGCCAGCAGTGAAGCGGGCGGGACCCTGTTTTTT. Translation: CASSEAGGTLFF.

V gene TRBV7-2 combines with J gene TRBJ2-7; a weak D match, TRBD1 (5 bases). V shed 3 bases and J shed 2 bases, with 14 bases lying between them. This CDR3 contains 15 residues. The germline CDR1 and CDR2 sequences are SGHTA and FQGNSA. Here the CDR3 DNA reads TGTGCCAGCAGCTTTCGGCAGGGATTCGCCTACGAGCAGTACTTC. Its translation is CASSFRQGFAYEQYF.

In this sample, this clonotype turned up a few times. The chain joins TRBV20-1 to TRBJ2-4, with D perhaps matching TRBD1 (7 bases). The CDR3 length is 15 residues. V lost 6 bases and J lost 1, with 16 bases in between. In germline, CDR1 is DFQATT, CDR2 SNEGSKA (reference sequence). Here the CDR3 reads CSAITQGRAKNIQYF. In nucleotides, the CDR3 is TGCAGTGCAATTACACAGGGGAGGGCCAAAAACATTCAGTACTTC.

This chain joins TRBV7-9 and TRBJ1-2, with D unclear. The CDR3 sequence is 13 residues long. Deletions cut 1 base from V and 8 bases from J, with 11 bases between. The germline V gene encodes CDR1 SEHNR and CDR2 FQNEAQ (reference sequence). CDR3 amino acids: CASSLDVRRGYTF. CDR3 DNA sequence: TGTGCCAGCAGCTTAGACGTCAGACGGGGCTACACCTTC.

This chain connects TRBV7-9 to TRBJ2-1; possible D gene TRBD2, 5 bases. Per germline, CDR1 SEHNR and CDR2 FQNEAQ (reference sequence). This CDR3 has 15 amino acids. V was cut by 2 bases and J by 7 bases, with 15 bases left in between. The CDR3 sequence is CASSLFGGLKNEQFF. The CDR3 DNA follows: TGTGCCAGCAGCTTATTTGGCGGGCTAAAGAATGAGCAGTTCTTC.

Many counts were recorded for this clonotype. V is TRBV6-2 or TRBV6-3 and J is TRBJ2-3, with 13 nucleotides matching TRBD2. Looked up from germline, CDR1 is MNHEY and CDR2 is SVGEGT. The junction had 17 bases not matched to a gene; V was cut back by 6 bases and J by 5 bases. This CDR3 spans 19 amino acids. Written as DNA, the CDR3 is TGTGCCAGCAGCCCTACTAGCGGGAGGGCCGGTTATGTGGAAGATACGCAGTATTTT. It is translated as CASSPTSGRAGYVEDTQYF.

This chain uses TRBV4-1 with TRBJ1-1; no definite D call. The V end was cut by 1 base, the J end by 4 bases, with 7 bases between. Germline V lookup: CDR1 MGHRA, CDR2 YSYEKL. CDR3 size: 13 residues. In nucleotides, the CDR3 is TGCGCCAGCAGCCAAGTCGGCGTCACTGAAGCTTTCTTT. As protein: CASSQVGVTEAFF.

This clonotype has just a few counts. V gene TRBV5-1 combines with J gene TRBJ1-6, with D possibly matching TRBD1 (5 bases). Deletions cut 2 bases from V and 8 bases from J, with 17 bases between. CDR1 and CDR2 (germline): SGHRS, YFSETQ. This CDR3 region has 16 residues. The CDR3 here is CASSFSPGGVDSPLHF. As DNA, the CDR3 is TGCGCCAGCAGCTTCTCCCCGGGGGGGGTGGATTCACCCCTCCACTTT.

The genes are TRBV9 and TRBJ2-5; weak D call: TRBD1 (6 bases). The germline V gene has CDR1 SGDLS and CDR2 YYNGEE. V dropped 1 base and J dropped 2 bases, with 12 bases sitting between them. The CDR3 length is 15 residues. The CDR3 region has the DNA TGTGCCAGCAGCGTACACCACAGGGTGCAAGAGACCCAGTACTTC. It translates to CASSVHHRVQETQYF.

Only a few counts were recorded for this clonotype. V and J are TRBV27 and TRBJ2-7; no firm D call. Germline V CDR1 and CDR2: MNHEY, SMNVEV (reference sequence). V shed 0 bases and J shed 3 bases, with 9 bases lying between them. The CDR3 runs to 14 residues. The CDR3 DNA sequence: TGTGCCAGCAGTTTATCTACCGCATACTACGAGCAGTACTTC. As protein: CASSLSTAYYEQYF.

The rearrangement links TRBV19 to TRBJ2-1; 10 bases match TRBD2. V lost 6 bases to trimming and J lost 6 bases; unmatched junction nucleotides: 11. Germline CDR1 is LNHDA and CDR2 is SQIVND (reference sequence). The CDR3 runs 16 residues. CDR3 loop: CASRRLAGELGNEQFF. The CDR3 nucleotides are TGTGCCAGTAGACGTCTAGCGGGAGAACTCGGCAATGAGCAGTTCTTC.

The rearrangement links TRBV6-2 or TRBV6-3 to TRBJ1-1; 8 bases line up with TRBD1. Germline V gene sequence: CDR1 MNHEY, CDR2 SVGEGT. Trimming took 2 bases from V and 3 from J; bases not matched to a gene: 5. The CDR3 spans 15 residues. The CDR3 DNA is TGTGCCAGCAGTTACGTCGACAGGGGATACACTGAAGCTTTCTTT. Translation gives CASSYVDRGYTEAFF.

The rearrangement uses TRBV3-1 and TRBJ2-3; 8 bases line up with TRBD2. The junction had 11 bases not matched to a gene; V was cut back by 5 bases and J by 4 bases. CDR3 length equals 16 residues. The V gene's germline CDR1 is LGHDT and CDR2 YNNKEL (reference sequence). As DNA, the CDR3 is TGTGCCAGCAGCATAAGATTTAGCGGGACGTCAGATACGCAGTATTTT. Translating it yields CASSIRFSGTSDTQYF.

V and J are TRBV20-1 and TRBJ2-7; 7 positions match TRBD2. Germline V gene sequence: CDR1 DFQATT, CDR2 SNEGSKA (reference sequence). The CDR3 loop spans 16 amino acids. The J segment lost 3 bases and the V segment lost 3 bases, leaving 14 bases of the junction unmatched. The CDR3 DNA is TGCAGTGCTAGTGGTCTGGGCGGGGGTTCCCTCTACGAGCAGTACTTC. As protein: CSASGLGGGSLYEQYF.

This clonotype was picked up a small number of times. The chain couples TRBV20-1 to TRBJ2-1, with 8 bases that match TRBD2. V trimming: 0 bases; J trimming: 4 bases; junction bases outside the gene matches: 11. The CDR3 runs 17 residues. Germline V gene lookup returns CDR1 DFQATT and CDR2 SNEGSKA (reference sequence). The chain's CDR3 is CSARDSSSSGRYNEQFF. In nucleotides, the CDR3 is TGCAGTGCTAGAGACTCGTCCTCTAGCGGGCGATACAATGAGCAGTTCTTC.

This clonotype was observed a few times. CDR3 in DNA: TGCGCCAGCATGGCTCGGGAAAGCTCCTACGAGCAGTACTTC. Encoded protein: CASMARESSYEQYF. This sequence joins TRBV5-1 and TRBJ2-7; D is perhaps TRBD2 (5 bases). The CDR3 length is 14 residues. V was clipped by 6 bases and J by 0 bases, with 13 bases between them. CDR1 SGHRS and CDR2 YFSETQ come from the germline V gene.

A few counts support this clonotype. The J gene is TRBJ1-1, the V gene TRBV6-1; 9 bases are a match to TRBD1. CDR3 size: 13 residues. The trim removed 3 bases at V and 5 bases at J, leaving 1 base unmatched. Germline CDR1 MNHNS, CDR2 SASEGT. DNA of the CDR3: TGTGCCAGCAGTGAGGACAGGGGAACTGAAGCTTTCTTT. Encoded protein: CASSEDRGTEAFF.

This clonotype was detected many times. CDR3 DNA: TGTGCCAGCAGCGGCAGCGGGAGAAGCTACGAGCAGTACTTC. Translation gives CASSGSGRSYEQYF. The gene calls are TRBV19 and TRBJ2-7, with 8 positions matching TRBD2. This CDR3 has 14 amino acids. Germline V gives CDR1 LNHDA, CDR2 SQIVND (reference sequence). The V gene end was trimmed by 9 bases and the J gene end by 3 bases; junction bases not matched to a gene: 10.

The genes are TRBV7-9 and TRBJ1-2; D remains ambiguous. The CDR3 has 13 residues. With 3 bases removed from V and 4 bases from J, the gap between germline ends came to 9 bases. The germline V gene has CDR1 SEHNR and CDR2 FQNEAQ (reference sequence). This CDR3 reads CASSFLGVYGYTF. As DNA, the CDR3 is TGTGCCAGCAGCTTCCTGGGAGTCTATGGCTACACCTTC.

The V and J genes are TRBV4-1 and TRBJ2-7; TRBD2 is a possible D gene (6 bases). Deletions cut 3 bases from V and 2 bases from J, with 14 bases between. CDR1 MGHRA and CDR2 YSYEKL come from the germline V gene. CDR3 size: 15 residues. The CDR3 nucleotides read TGCGCCAGCAGCCACCTGGGGACTGTCGCCTACGAGCAGTACTTC. Translated, it gives CASSHLGTVAYEQYF.

The chain uses TRBV6-2 or TRBV6-3 and TRBJ2-7; D gene uncertain. Trimming took 0 bases from V and 3 from J, leaving 6 bases between them. The CDR3 consists of 13 residues. Germline-derived CDR1 and CDR2 are MNHEY and SVGEGT. The CDR3 reads CASSYSFGYEQYF. CDR3 sequence (DNA): TGTGCCAGCAGTTACTCGTTCGGCTACGAGCAGTACTTC.

This clonotype has just a few counts. Here the CDR3 reads CASSLEFGGPTETQYF. The CDR3 region has the DNA TGCGCCAGCAGCTTAGAGTTCGGGGGGCCTACGGAGACCCAGTACTTC. The genes are TRBV5-1 and TRBJ2-5, with a possible D match to TRBD2 (7 bases). The germline V gene has CDR1 SGHRS and CDR2 YFSETQ. Trimming cost V 2 bases and J 5 bases, with 19 bases left between them. The CDR3 is 16 amino acids. The entire variable domain, with the rest obtained from reference TRBV5-1 and TRBJ2-5, is as follows: KAGVTQTPRYLIKTRGQQVTLSCSPISGHRSVSWYQQTPGQGLQFLFEYFSETQRNKGNFPGRFSGRQFSNSRSEMNVSTLELGDSALYLCASSLEFGGPTETQYFGPGTRLLVL.

This clonotype was picked up a small number of times. The V gene is TRBV20-1, the J gene TRBJ1-2, with D unresolved. Trimming shortened V by 6 bases and J by 7 bases, and 18 bases separated the two germline ends. This CDR3 comprises 13 residues. Germline V lookup: CDR1 DFQATT, CDR2 SNEGSKA (reference sequence). The CDR3 reads CSARVPAGGGYTF. CDR3 nucleotide sequence: TGCAGTGCCCGAGTGCCAGCGGGAGGTGGCTACACCTTC.